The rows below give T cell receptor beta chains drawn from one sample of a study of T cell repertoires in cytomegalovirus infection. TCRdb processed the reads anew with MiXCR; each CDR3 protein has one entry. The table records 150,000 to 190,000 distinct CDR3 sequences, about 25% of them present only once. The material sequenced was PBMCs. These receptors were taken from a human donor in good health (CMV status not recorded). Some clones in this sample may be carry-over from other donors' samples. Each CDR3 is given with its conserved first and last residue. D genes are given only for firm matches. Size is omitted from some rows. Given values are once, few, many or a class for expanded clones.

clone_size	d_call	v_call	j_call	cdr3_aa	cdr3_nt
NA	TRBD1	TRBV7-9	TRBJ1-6	CASSLAPTGVNSPLHF	TGTGCCAGCAGCTTAGCACCGACAGGGGTTAATTCACCCCTCCACTTT
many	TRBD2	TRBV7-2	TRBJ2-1	CASSSLAGGYEQFF	TGTGCCAGCAGCTCCTTAGCGGGAGGGTATGAGCAGTTCTTC
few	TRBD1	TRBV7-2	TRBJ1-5	CASSYGQADQPQHF	TGTGCCAGCAGCTACGGACAGGCGGATCAGCCCCAGCATTTT
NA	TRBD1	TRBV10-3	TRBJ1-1	CAISTTGDTEAFF	TGTGCCATCAGTACTACAGGGGACACTGAAGCTTTCTTT
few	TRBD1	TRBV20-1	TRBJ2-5	CSARIRGQGSLQETQYF	TGCAGTGCTAGAATTAGGGGACAGGGATCACTCCAAGAGACCCAGTACTTC
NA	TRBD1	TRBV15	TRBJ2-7	CATSKTGLNYEQYF	TGTGCCACCAGCAAGACAGGGTTGAACTACGAGCAGTACTTC
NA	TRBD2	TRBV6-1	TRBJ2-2	CASSTPSVAGITGELFF	TGTGCCAGCAGTACCCCCTCGGTAGCGGGGATCACCGGGGAGCTGTTTTTT
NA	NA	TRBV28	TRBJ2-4	CASTDRRNIQYF	TGTGCCAGCACCGACAGGAGAAACATTCAGTACTTC
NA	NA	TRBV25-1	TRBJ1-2	CASSEQGLGYTF	TGTGCCAGCAGTGAACAGGGGCTCGGCTACACCTTC
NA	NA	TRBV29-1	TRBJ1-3	CSVDGAGNTIYF	TGCAGCGTTGACGGGGCAGGAAACACCATATATTTT
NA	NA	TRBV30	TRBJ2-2	CAWSRANTGELFF	TGTGCCTGGAGTCGCGCGAACACCGGGGAGCTGTTTTTT
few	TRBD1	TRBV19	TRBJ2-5	CASKRRDSQETQYF	TGTGCCAGTAAAAGACGGGACAGCCAAGAGACCCAGTACTTC
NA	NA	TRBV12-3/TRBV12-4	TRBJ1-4	CASSFSGGVEKLFF	TGTGCCAGCAGTTTTTCGGGCGGCGTTGAAAAACTGTTTTTT
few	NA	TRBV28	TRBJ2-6	CASKTPLPASGANVLTF	TGTGCCAGCAAGACCCCCCTACCCGCGTCTGGGGCCAACGTCCTGACTTTC
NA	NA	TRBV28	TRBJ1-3	CASSSTGAYGNTIYF	TGTGCCAGCAGTTCCACCGGGGCGTACGGAAACACCATATATTTT
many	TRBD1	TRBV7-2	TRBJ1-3	CASSLTGLSGNTIYF	TGTGCCAGCAGCTTGACAGGGCTCTCTGGAAACACCATATATTTT
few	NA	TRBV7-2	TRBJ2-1	CASSFYNEQFF	TGTGCCAGCAGCTTCTACAATGAGCAGTTCTTC
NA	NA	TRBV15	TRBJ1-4	CATSRDAVGKLFF	TGTGCCACCAGCAGAGACGCCGTCGGGAAACTGTTTTTT
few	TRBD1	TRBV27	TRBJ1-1	CASRGQGWTEAFF	TGTGCCAGCAGGGGACAGGGATGGACTGAAGCTTTCTTT
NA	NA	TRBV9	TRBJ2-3	CASNLGGRSTDTQYF	TGTGCCAGCAACCTTGGGGGGCGCAGCACAGATACGCAGTATTTT
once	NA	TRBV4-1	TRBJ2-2	CASSLGNTGDLFF	TGCGCCAGCAGCCTGGGGAACACCGGGGATCTGTTTTTT
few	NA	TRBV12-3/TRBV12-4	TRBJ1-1	CASSGQMNTEAFF	TGTGCCAGCAGTGGGCAGATGAACACTGAAGCTTTCTTT
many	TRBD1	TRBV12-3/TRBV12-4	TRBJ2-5	CASSLWDRGPGKQETQYF	TGTGCCAGCAGTTTATGGGACAGGGGGCCGGGTAAGCAAGAGACCCAGTACTTC
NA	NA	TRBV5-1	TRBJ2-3	CASRSQGRQYF	TGCGCCAGCAGGAGTCAGGGTCGGCAGTATTTT
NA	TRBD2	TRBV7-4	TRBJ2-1	CASSFAGRDNEQFF	TGTGCCAGCAGCTTCGCAGGGAGGGACAATGAGCAGTTCTTC
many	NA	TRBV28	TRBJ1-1	CASSLSGYNTEAFF	TGTGCCAGCAGTTTATCCGGGTACAACACTGAAGCTTTCTTT
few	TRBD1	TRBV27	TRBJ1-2	CASSQLRTGWNYGYTF	TGTGCCAGCAGTCAACTGCGGACAGGTTGGAACTATGGCTACACCTTC
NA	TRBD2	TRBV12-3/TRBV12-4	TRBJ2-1	CASTLGTSGHEQFF	TGTGCCAGCACCTTGGGGACTAGCGGTCATGAGCAGTTCTTC
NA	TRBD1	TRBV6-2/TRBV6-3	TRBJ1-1	CASSDLDRLNTEAFF	TGTGCCAGCAGCGACCTGGACAGGTTGAACACTGAAGCTTTCTTT
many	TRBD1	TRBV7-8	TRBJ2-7	CASIGRDRVPLEQYF	TGTGCCAGCATCGGAAGGGACAGGGTCCCTCTCGAGCAGTACTTC
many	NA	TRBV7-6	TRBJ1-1	CASSPGGGVGTEAFF	TGTGCCAGCAGTCCCGGAGGGGGGGTAGGGACTGAAGCTTTCTTT
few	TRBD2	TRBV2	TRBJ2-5	CASSEGDLAGGSETQYF	TGTGCCAGCAGTGAAGGGGATTTAGCGGGAGGAAGCGAGACCCAGTACTTC
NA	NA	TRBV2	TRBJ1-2	CASSEVGDSYVYTF	TGTGCCAGCAGTGAAGTAGGGGACTCCTATGTCTACACCTTC